A selection of T cell receptor beta chains follows, all from one sample in a study of T cells after yellow fever vaccination. TCRdb re-called the 5' RACE reads with MiXCR, one entry per CDR3 protein. This sample has approximately 74,000 distinct CDR3 sequences; approximately 6.2% occur once, and the top ten carry roughly 2%. Sample: CD4+ T cells sorted from PBMCs, taken less than 18 days after the first yellow fever vaccination. The source is a man aged 18 to 29 who received the YFV17D yellow fever vaccine. Each CDR3 is given with its conserved first and last residue.

V gene	J gene	CDR3 protein
TRBV7-6	TRBJ1-5	CASSLGTNQPQHF
TRBV5-1	TRBJ2-3	CASSILAGGLPDTQYF
TRBV5-6	TRBJ2-3	CASSLATMDTQYF
TRBV7-8	TRBJ2-2	CASSFPREVTGELFF
TRBV3-1	TRBJ2-1	CASSQDLAGGTYNEQFF
TRBV18	TRBJ2-1	CASSTVSPNEQFF
TRBV12-3/TRBV12-4	TRBJ1-1	CASSTRYTEAFF
TRBV30	TRBJ2-7	CAWNDGIATYEQYF
TRBV7-8	TRBJ2-3	CASSLAPWDRGGDTQYF
TRBV12-3/TRBV12-4	TRBJ1-2	CASSFGGLHYGYTF
TRBV20-1	TRBJ1-5	CSATKALGSNQPQHF
TRBV7-2	TRBJ2-3	CASSLVYTDTQYF
TRBV4-1	TRBJ2-2	CASSHGLGGASTGELFF
TRBV2	TRBJ2-4	CASSEGGYIQYF
TRBV5-1	TRBJ2-1	CASSSAGTGEQFF
TRBV7-2	TRBJ2-2	CASSDRVRTGELFF
TRBV5-1	TRBJ2-2	CASSLSTGILNTGELFF